These T cell receptor beta chains were read from a single sample in a study of T cell changes during pregnancy in multiple sclerosis. Assay: immunoSEQ multiplex PCR; the TCRdb copy retains only in-frame clones and omits some. Altogether about 110,000 clones are present, about 89% being singletons, with the ten largest covering around 1.6%. The sequencing used peripheral blood, collected before pregnancy. The origin of the receptors is a female donor with multiple sclerosis, enrolled in a pregnancy study. The CDR3 runs from the conserved cysteine through the conserved F or W. Fields, in order: V gene, clone size, D gene, J gene, CDR3 protein, CDR3 DNA. The D gene is left open where the match is weak. Only part of the rows carry a size: once, few, many, or a class if the clone is expanded.

TRBV5-3,-,TRBD1,TRBJ1-1,CARSQGQVVEAFF,TGTGCCAGAAGCCAGGGACAGGTGGTTGAAGCTTTCTTT
TRBV19,-,TRBD1,TRBJ1-2,CASGPQGTLNGYTF,TGTGCCAGTGGCCCACAGGGGACATTGAATGGCTACACCTTC
TRBV27,once,TRBD2,TRBJ2-3,CASSGSGGFIDTQYF,TGTGCCAGCAGTGGAAGCGGGGGGTTCATAGATACGCAGTATTTT
TRBV2,-,-,TRBJ1-4,CASRERGAGIRGEKLFF,TGTGCCAGCAGGGAACGGGGGGCAGGGATTAGGGGGGAAAAACTGTTTTTT
TRBV2,once,-,TRBJ2-3,CASSASPDTQYF,TGTGCCAGCAGTGCTTCCCCAGATACGCAGTATTTT
TRBV6-5,-,-,TRBJ2-1,CASSYDWSSYNEQFF,TGTGCCAGCAGTTACGACTGGAGCTCCTACAATGAGCAGTTCTTC
TRBV7-3,-,TRBD2,TRBJ2-2,CASSSSGRSTGELFF,TGTGCCAGCAGCTCTAGCGGGAGAAGCACCGGGGAGCTGTTTTTT
TRBV4-3,-,TRBD1,TRBJ2-1,CASSQGQGPTYNEQFF,TGCGCCAGCAGCCAAGGACAGGGCCCTACCTACAATGAGCAGTTCTTC
TRBV7-9,-,-,TRBJ1-5,CASSLAIGEQPQHF,TGTGCCAGCAGCTTAGCGATAGGGGAACAGCCCCAGCATTTT
TRBV19,-,TRBD1,TRBJ2-7,CASSITGGADEQYF,TGTGCCAGTAGTATTACAGGGGGTGCGGACGAGCAGTACTTC
TRBV7-2,-,TRBD1,TRBJ2-1,CASSGTRAGGQFF,TGTGCCAGCAGCGGTACCCGGGCAGGGGGGCAGTTCTTC
TRBV5-1,-,TRBD2,TRBJ2-5,CASSSDLAGGPQGKTQYF,TGCGCCAGCAGCTCCGATCTAGCGGGAGGGCCCCAGGGGAAGACCCAGTACTTC
TRBV5-4,-,-,TRBJ2-1,CASGHDGAGQIYNEQFF,TGTGCCAGCGGCCACGACGGCGCGGGACAGATCTACAATGAGCAGTTCTTC
TRBV5-1,once,TRBD2,TRBJ2-1,CASSRAGSSYNEQFF,TGCGCCAGCAGTCGAGCGGGAAGCTCCTACAATGAGCAGTTCTTC
TRBV6-5,-,TRBD1,TRBJ1-2,CASSFLTGTGEDGYTF,TGTGCCAGCAGTTTCCTCACGGGGACAGGGGAGGATGGCTACACCTTC
TRBV19,once,-,TRBJ1-2,CASSIGGAGGYTF,TGTGCCAGTAGTATCGGGGGGGCTGGAGGCTACACCTTC
TRBV7-9,-,-,TRBJ1-4,CASSLYTGREEKLFF,TGTGCCAGCAGCTTATATACAGGTCGGGAGGAAAAACTGTTTTTT
TRBV6-1,-,TRBD1,TRBJ1-2,CASSGDRGDGNYGYTF,TGTGCCAGCAGTGGGGACAGAGGAGATGGGAACTATGGCTACACCTTC
TRBV10-2,-,-,TRBJ2-1,CASSHSPEEYNEQFF,TGCGCCAGCAGCCATTCCCCAGAAGAATACAATGAGCAGTTCTTC
TRBV7-6,-,TRBD2,TRBJ2-1,CASSFASGTYNEQFF,TGTGCCAGCAGCTTCGCTAGCGGGACTTACAATGAGCAGTTCTTC
TRBV11-3,-,-,TRBJ2-7,CASMEGPSSYEQYF,TGTGCCAGCATGGAGGGTCCGAGCTCCTACGAGCAGTACTTC